Listed below are T cell receptor beta chains from one sample, sequenced in a study of control samples from healthy donors and cancer patients. The assay was immunoSEQ multiplex PCR, and TCRdb's table has in-frame clones only and misses some. The sample lists more than 95,000 clones, about 80% occurring once. Specimen: blood. These receptors were obtained from a woman aged 50 to 60 in good health. The CDR3 runs from the conserved cysteine through the conserved F or W. Fields, in order: J gene, V gene, D gene, clone size, CDR3 protein, CDR3 DNA. D genes are given only for firm matches. For some rows the clone size is stated as once, few or many, or as a class when expanded; others skip it.

TRBJ2-3	TRBV7-9	NA	once	CASSSFIDTQYF	TGTGCCAGCAGCTCCTTCATAGATACGCAGTATTTT
TRBJ2-3	TRBV24-1	TRBD2	NA	CATSDGGLAGPFTDTQYF	TGTGCCACCAGTGATGGGGGACTAGCGGGCCCCTTCACAGATACGCAGTATTTT
TRBJ2-7	TRBV27	NA	NA	CASSSAMEQYF	TGTGCCAGCAGTTCCGCTATGGAGCAGTACTTC
TRBJ2-7	TRBV3-1/TRBV3-2	NA	once	CASSQGPGLSSYEQYF	TGTGCCAGCAGCCAGGGCCCGGGACTGAGCTCCTACGAGCAGTACTTC
TRBJ2-7	TRBV29-1	NA	NA	CSVAASPYEQYF	TGCAGCGTTGCTGCCAGTCCCTACGAGCAGTACTTC
TRBJ2-1	TRBV9	NA	NA	CASSVDESNEQFF	TGTGCCAGCAGCGTAGACGAAAGCAATGAGCAGTTCTTC
TRBJ1-4	TRBV6-5	NA	NA	CASSYRGGLGEKLFF	TGTGCCAGCAGTTACCGTGGGGGGCTGGGAGAAAAACTGTTTTTT
TRBJ1-1	TRBV15	TRBD1	NA	CATSRGGDRGRTEAFF	TGTGCCACCAGCAGAGGGGGAGACAGGGGGCGGACTGAAGCTTTCTTT
TRBJ2-7	TRBV30	NA	NA	CAWSPLGMSSYEQYF	TGTGCCTGGAGTCCTCTCGGAATGAGCTCCTACGAGCAGTACTTC
TRBJ1-2	TRBV20-1	NA	NA	CSATDSYGYTF	TGCAGCGCTACGGACTCCTATGGCTACACCTTC
TRBJ2-5	TRBV7-6	NA	NA	CASSLAPRSSGETQYF	TGTGCCAGCAGCTTAGCCCCGAGGAGTAGCGGAGAGACCCAGTACTTC
TRBJ2-3	TRBV28	NA	NA	CASSSGGNTDTQYF	TGTGCCAGCAGTTCAGGCGGGAACACAGATACGCAGTATTTT
TRBJ1-1	TRBV27	NA	NA	CASTAHVGGTEAFF	TGTGCCAGCACCGCCCACGTCGGGGGCACTGAAGCTTTCTTT
TRBJ2-1	TRBV7-3	NA	once	CASSLRKDPPYNEQFF	TGTGCCAGCAGCTTAAGGAAGGATCCTCCCTACAATGAGCAGTTCTTC
TRBJ1-5	TRBV6-6	NA	NA	CASKRDIFNQPQHF	TGTGCCAGCAAGAGGGACATATTCAATCAGCCCCAGCATTTT
TRBJ2-7	TRBV4-3	TRBD2	NA	CASSQDLGLADYYEQYF	TGCGCCAGCAGCCAAGACTTGGGACTAGCGGATTACTACGAGCAGTACTTC
TRBJ2-1	TRBV7-2	NA	NA	CASSKAQRMDEQFF	TGTGCCAGCAGCAAAGCCCAGCGTATGGATGAGCAGTTCTTC
TRBJ2-3	TRBV5-4	TRBD2	NA	CASSLLGLAGLEEYF	TGTGCCAGCAGCTTATTGGGACTAGCGGGACTGGAGGAGTATTTT
TRBJ2-3	TRBV6-2/TRBV6-3	NA	NA	CASSYSRGSDTQYF	TGTGCCAGCAGTTACTCGAGAGGGTCAGATACGCAGTATTTT
TRBJ1-4	TRBV7-6	TRBD1	NA	CASSYETGTEKLFF	TGTGCCAGCAGCTATGAGACAGGGACGGAAAAACTGTTTTTT
TRBJ2-6	TRBV19	TRBD2	few	CASSSSGGLSSGANVLTF	TGTGCCAGTAGTTCCTCGGGGGGGCTAAGCTCTGGGGCCAACGTCCTGACTTTC
TRBJ1-2	TRBV19	TRBD1	few	CASNRQGANYGYTF	TGTGCCAGTAATAGACAGGGGGCTAACTATGGCTACACCTTC
TRBJ2-7	TRBV3-1/TRBV3-2	NA	NA	CASSQDFSGRISYEQYF	TGTGCCAGCAGCCAAGATTTCAGCGGTAGGATCTCCTACGAGCAGTACTTC
TRBJ1-5	TRBV30	NA	few	CAWTVGNNQPQHF	TGTGCCTGGACCGTGGGGAACAATCAGCCCCAGCATTTT
TRBJ2-5	TRBV24-1	NA	NA	CATSSRGNRGETQYF	TGTGCCACCAGTTCCAGGGGAAATAGGGGCGAGACCCAGTACTTC
TRBJ1-2	TRBV25-1	NA	NA	CASSEVGYGGYTF	TGTGCCAGCAGTGAAGTAGGGTACGGCGGCTACACCTTC
TRBJ2-2	TRBV28	TRBD2	few	CARLPARGGRELFF	TGTGCCAGACTTCCGGCGCGGGGGGGCCGGGAGCTGTTTTTT
TRBJ1-2	TRBV4-2	TRBD1	NA	CASSHLETGANYGYTF	TGTGCCAGCAGCCACTTGGAGACAGGGGCTAACTATGGCTACACCTTC
TRBJ2-3	TRBV19	NA	NA	CASRLSGDTQYF	TGTGCCAGTAGACTATCTGGAGATACGCAGTATTTT
TRBJ2-3	TRBV7-9	TRBD2	NA	CASRGTSGGTLGTDTQYF	TGTGCCAGCAGGGGGACTAGCGGGGGGACCCTCGGTACAGATACGCAGTATTTT
TRBJ2-7	TRBV19	TRBD2	NA	CASRPTSGSSYEQYF	TGTGCCAGTCGCCCGACTAGCGGGAGCAGTTACGAGCAGTACTTC
TRBJ2-5	TRBV10-3	NA	NA	CAISDQETQYF	TGTGCCATCAGTGATCAAGAGACCCAGTACTTC
TRBJ2-3	TRBV11-3	NA	once	CASSLAAGTDTQYF	TGTGCCAGCAGCTTAGCCGCTGGAACAGATACGCAGTATTTT